This record concerns one TCR beta chain sequence. Its matching antigen is unknown. This record comes from a study of cytomegalovirus exposure and HLA in healthy donors. Germline lookup yields CDR1 SGHTA and CDR2 FQGNSA. CDR3 size: 13 residues. The V gene end was trimmed by 6 bases and the J gene end by 4 bases; junction bases not matched to a gene: 4. The PCR contained 60 Vbeta and 13 Jbeta primers. The repertoire was sequenced with immunoSEQ multiplex PCR; TCRdb's copy has only in-frame clones and lacks some. Of about 110,000 clones in the sample, approximately 79% are singletons; the top ten hold about 2%. Whole-study findings and limits: Researchers counted around 150 TCR beta chains as cytomegalovirus-associated. Common viral pathogens were later found to be apparently linked to several of the most significant clusters. Later analysis showed TCR association rates varying by HLA locus, highest for DRB1 and lowest for HLA-C. Later analysis suggested most CMV-associated TCR beta chains were HLA-restricted.

The V gene is TRBV7-2, the J gene TRBJ2-5; 8 bases are shared with TRBD2. The material sequenced was PBMCs. This sequence originates from a man between 18 and 29 years old in good health and CMV-seronegative. The CDR3 DNA reads TGTGCCAGCAGTTTCGGGGGGGGAGAGACCCAGTACTTC. Its protein product is CASSFGGGETQYF.